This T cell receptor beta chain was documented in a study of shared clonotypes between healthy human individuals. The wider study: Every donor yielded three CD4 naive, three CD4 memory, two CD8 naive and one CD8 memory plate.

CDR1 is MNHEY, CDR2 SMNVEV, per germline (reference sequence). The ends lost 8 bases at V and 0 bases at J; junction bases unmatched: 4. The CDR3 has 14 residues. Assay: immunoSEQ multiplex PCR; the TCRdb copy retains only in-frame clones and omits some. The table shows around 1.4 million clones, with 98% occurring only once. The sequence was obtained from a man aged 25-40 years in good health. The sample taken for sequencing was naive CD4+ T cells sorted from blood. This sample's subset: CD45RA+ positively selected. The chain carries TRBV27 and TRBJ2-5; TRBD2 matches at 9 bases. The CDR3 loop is CASGRLADQETQYF. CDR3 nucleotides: TGTGCCAGCGGAAGACTAGCGGACCAAGAGACCCAGTACTTC.